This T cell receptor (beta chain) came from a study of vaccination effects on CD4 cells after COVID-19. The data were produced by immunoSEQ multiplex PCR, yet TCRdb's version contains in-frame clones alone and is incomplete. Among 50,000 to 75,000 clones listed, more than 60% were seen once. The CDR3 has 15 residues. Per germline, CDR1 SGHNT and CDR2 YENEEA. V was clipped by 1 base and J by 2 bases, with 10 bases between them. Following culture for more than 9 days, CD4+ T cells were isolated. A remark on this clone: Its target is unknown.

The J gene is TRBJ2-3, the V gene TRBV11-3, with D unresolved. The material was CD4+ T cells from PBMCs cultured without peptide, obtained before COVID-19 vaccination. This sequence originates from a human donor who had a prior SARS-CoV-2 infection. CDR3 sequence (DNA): TGTGCCAGCAGCTTAGGAAGAGCCCTCACAGATACGCAGTATTTT. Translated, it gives CASSLGRALTDTQYF. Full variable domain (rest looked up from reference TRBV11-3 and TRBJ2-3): EAGVVQSPRYKIIEKKQPVAFWCNPISGHNTLYWYLQNLGQGPELLIRYENEEAVDDSQLPKDRFSAERLKGVDSTLKIQPAELGDSAVYLCASSLGRALTDTQYFGPGTRLTVL.